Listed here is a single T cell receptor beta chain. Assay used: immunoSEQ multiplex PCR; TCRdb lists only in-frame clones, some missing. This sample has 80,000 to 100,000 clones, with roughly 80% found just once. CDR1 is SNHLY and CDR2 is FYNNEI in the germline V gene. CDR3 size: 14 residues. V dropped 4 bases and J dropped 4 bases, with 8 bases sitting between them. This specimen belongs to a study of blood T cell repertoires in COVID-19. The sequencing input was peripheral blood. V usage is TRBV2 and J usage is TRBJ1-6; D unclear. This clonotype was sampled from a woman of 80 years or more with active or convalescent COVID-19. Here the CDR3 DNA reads TGTGCCAGCAGTGGTGGCAGATATAATTCACCCCTCCACTTT. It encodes CASSGGRYNSPLHF.